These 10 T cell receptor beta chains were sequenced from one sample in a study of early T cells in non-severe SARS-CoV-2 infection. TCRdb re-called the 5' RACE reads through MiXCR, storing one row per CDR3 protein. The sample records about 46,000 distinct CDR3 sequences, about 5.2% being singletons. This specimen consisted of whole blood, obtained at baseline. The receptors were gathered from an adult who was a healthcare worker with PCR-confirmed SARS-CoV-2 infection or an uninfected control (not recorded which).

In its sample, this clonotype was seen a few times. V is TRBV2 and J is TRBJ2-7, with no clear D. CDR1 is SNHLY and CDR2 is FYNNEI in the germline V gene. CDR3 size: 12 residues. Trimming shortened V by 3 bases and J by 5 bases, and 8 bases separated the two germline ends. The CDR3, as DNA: TGTGCCAGCAGTGATTCCTGGGACGAGCAGTACTTC. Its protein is CASSDSWDEQYF. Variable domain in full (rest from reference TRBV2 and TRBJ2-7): EPEVTQTPSHQVTQMGQEVILRCVPISNHLYFYWYRQILGQKVEFLVSFYNNEISEKSEIFDDQFSVERPDGSNFTLKIRSTKLEDSAMYFCASSDSWDEQYFGPGTRLTVT.

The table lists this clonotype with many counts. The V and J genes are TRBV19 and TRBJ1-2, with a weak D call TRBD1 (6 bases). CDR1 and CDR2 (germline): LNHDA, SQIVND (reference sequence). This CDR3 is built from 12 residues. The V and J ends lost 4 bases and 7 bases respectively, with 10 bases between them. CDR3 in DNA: TGTGCCAGTAGTAAGGAAGGGGGTGGCTACACCTTC. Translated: CASSKEGGGYTF.

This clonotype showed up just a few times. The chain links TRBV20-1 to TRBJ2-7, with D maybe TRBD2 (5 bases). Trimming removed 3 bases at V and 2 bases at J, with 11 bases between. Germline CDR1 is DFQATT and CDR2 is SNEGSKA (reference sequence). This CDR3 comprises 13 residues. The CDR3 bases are TGCAGTGCTAGTGGAGCGGCGACCTACGAGCAGTACTTC. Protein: CSASGAATYEQYF.

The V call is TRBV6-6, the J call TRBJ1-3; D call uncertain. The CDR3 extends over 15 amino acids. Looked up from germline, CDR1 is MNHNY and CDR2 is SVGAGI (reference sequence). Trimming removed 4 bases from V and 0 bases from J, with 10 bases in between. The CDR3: CASSSRDRSGNTIYF. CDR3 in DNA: TGTGCCAGCAGTTCCCGGGATCGCTCTGGAAACACCATATATTTT.

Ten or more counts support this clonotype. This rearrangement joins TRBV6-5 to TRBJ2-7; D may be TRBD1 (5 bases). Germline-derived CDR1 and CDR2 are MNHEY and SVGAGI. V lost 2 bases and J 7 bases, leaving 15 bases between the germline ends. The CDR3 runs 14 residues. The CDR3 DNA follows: TGTGCCAGCAGTTACAGGCAGGGTGGTTGGGAGCAGTACTTC. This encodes CASSYRQGGWEQYF.

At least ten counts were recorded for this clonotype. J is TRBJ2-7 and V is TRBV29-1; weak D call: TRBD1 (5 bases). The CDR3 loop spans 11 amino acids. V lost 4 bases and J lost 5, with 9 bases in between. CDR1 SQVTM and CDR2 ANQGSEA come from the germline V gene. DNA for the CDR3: TGCAGCGTTGCCAGGGCGGACGAGCAGTACTTC. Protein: CSVARADEQYF.

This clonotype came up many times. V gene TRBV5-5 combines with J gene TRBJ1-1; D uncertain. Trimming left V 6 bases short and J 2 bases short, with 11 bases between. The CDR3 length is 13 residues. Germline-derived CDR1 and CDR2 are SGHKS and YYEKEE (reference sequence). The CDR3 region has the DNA TGTGCCAGCACTAGGACGGCAAACACTGAAGCTTTCTTT. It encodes CASTRTANTEAFF.

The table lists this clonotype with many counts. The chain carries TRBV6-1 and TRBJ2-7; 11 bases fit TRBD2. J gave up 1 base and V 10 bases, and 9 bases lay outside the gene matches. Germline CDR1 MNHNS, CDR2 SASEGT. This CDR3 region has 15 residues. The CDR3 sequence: CATSPLAGGSYEQYF. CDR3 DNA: TGTGCCACAAGTCCGCTAGCGGGAGGATCCTACGAGCAGTACTTC.

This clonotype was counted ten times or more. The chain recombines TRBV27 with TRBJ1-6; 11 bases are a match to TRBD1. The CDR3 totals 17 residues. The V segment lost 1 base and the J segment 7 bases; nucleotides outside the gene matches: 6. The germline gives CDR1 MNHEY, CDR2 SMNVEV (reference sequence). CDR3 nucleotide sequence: TGTGCCAGCAGTTTATGGGGACAGGGGGTAAAAAATTCACCCCTCCACTTT. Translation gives CASSLWGQGVKNSPLHF.

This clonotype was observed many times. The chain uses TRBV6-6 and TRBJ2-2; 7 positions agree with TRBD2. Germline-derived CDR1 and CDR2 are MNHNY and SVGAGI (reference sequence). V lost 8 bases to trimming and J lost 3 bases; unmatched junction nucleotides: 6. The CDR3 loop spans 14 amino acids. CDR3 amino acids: CASVAAGDTGELFF. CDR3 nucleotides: TGTGCCAGCGTGGCGGCGGGAGACACCGGGGAGCTGTTTTTT.